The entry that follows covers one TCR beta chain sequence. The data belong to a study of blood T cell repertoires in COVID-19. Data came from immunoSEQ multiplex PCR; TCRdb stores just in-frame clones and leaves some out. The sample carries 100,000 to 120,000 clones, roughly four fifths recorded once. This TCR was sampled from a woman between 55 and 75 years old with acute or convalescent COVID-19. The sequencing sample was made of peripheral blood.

CDR3 sequence (DNA): TGTGCCAGCAGCTCCTATATGCGCACTAATGAAAAACTGTTTTTT. Its protein product is CASSSYMRTNEKLFF. V is TRBV13 and J is TRBJ1-4; D call uncertain. Trimming took 4 bases from V and 2 from J, leaving 11 bases between them. Germline-derived CDR1 and CDR2 are PRHDT and FYEKMQ (reference sequence). This CDR3 has 15 amino acids.